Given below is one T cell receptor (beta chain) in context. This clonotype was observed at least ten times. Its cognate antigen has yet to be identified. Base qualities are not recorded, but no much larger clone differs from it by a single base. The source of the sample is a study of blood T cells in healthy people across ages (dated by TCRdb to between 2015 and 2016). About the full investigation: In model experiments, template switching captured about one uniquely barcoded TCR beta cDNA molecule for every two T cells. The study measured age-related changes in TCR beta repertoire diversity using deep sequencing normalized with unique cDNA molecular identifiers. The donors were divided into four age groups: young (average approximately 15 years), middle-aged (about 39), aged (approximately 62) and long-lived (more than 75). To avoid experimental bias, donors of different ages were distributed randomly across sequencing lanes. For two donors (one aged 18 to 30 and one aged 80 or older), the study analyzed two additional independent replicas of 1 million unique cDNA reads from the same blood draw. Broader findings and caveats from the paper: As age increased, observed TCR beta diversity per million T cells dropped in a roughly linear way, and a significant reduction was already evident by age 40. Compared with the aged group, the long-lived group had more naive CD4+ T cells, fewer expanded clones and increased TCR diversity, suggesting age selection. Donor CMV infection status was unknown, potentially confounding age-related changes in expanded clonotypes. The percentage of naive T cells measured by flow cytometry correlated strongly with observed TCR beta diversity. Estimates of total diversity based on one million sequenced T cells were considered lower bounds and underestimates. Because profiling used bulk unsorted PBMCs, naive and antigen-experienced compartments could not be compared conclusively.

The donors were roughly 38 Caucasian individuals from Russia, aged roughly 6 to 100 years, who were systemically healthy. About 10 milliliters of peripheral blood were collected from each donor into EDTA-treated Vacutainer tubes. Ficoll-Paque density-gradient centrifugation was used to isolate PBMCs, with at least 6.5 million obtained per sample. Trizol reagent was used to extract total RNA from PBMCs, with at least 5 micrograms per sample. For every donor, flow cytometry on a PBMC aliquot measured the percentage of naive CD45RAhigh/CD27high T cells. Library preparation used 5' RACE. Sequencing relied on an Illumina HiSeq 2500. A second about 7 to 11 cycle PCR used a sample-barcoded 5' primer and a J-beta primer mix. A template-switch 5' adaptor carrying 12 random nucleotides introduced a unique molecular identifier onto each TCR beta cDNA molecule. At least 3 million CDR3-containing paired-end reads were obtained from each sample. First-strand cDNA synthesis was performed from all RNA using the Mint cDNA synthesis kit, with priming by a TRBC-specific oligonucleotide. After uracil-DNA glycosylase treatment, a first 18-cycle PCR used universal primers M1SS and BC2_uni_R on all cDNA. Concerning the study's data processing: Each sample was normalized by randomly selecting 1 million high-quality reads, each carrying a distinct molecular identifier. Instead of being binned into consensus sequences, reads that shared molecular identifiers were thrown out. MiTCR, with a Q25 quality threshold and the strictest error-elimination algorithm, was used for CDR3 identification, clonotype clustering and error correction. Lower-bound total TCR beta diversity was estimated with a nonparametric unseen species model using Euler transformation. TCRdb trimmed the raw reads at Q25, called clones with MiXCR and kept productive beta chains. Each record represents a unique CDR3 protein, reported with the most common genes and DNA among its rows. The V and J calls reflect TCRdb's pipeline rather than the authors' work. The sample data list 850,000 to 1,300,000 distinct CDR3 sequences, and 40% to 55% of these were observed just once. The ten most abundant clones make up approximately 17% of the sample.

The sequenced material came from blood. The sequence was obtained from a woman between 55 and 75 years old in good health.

The DNA sequence is TGTGCCAGCAGTGTGGGAAGCGGGGGCACAGATACGCAGTATTTT. The resulting protein is CASSVGSGGTDTQYF. This chain is built from TRBV25-1 and TRBJ2-3, with TRBD2 identical over 7 junction bases. For CDR1 and CDR2, the germline V gene lists MGHDK and SYGVNS. The CDR3 has 15 amino acids, counting the end cysteine and phenylalanine. Solely the CDR3 DNA is kept, with 45 bases framed from the first base. V lost 4 bases and J lost 1 base, and the count of bases not matched to a germline gene is 5.